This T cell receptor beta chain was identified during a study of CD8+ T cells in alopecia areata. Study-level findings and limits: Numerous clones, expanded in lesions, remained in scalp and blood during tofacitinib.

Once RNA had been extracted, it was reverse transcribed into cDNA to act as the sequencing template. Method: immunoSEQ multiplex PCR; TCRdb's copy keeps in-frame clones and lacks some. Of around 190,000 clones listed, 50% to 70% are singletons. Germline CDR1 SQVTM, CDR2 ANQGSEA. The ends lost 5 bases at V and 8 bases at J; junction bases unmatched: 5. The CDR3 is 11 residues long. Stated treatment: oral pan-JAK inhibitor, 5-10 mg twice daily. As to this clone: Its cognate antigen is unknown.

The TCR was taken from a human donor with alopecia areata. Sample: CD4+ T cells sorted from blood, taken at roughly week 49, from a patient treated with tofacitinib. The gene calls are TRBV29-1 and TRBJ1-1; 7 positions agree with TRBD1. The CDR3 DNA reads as TGCAGCGTTAGCCAGACAGGGGAAGCTTTCTTT. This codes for CSVSQTGEAFF. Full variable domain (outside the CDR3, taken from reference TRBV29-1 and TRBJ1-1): SAVISQKPSRDICQRGTSLTIQCQVDSQVTMMFWYRQQPGQSLTLIATANQGSEATYESGFVIDKFPISRPNLTFSTLTVSNMSPEDSSIYLCSVSQTGEAFFGQGTRLTVV.